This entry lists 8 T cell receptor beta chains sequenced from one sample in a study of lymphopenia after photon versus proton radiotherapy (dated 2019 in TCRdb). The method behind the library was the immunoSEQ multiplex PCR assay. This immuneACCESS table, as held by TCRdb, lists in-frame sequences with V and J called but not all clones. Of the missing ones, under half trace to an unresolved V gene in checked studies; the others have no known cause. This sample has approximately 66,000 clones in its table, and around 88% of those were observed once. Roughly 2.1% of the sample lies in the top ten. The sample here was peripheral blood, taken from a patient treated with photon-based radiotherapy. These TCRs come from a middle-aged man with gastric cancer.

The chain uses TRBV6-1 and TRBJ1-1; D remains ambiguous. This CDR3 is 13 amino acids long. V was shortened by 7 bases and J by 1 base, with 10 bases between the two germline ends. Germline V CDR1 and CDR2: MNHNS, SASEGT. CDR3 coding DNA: TGTGCCAGCATTACCGAAACGAACACTGAAGCTTTCTTT. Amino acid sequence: CASITETNTEAFF.

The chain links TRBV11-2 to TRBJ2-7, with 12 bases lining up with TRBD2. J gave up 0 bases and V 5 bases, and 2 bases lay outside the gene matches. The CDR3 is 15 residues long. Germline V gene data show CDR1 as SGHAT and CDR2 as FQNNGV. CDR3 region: CASSPLAGGSYEQYF. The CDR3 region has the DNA TGTGCCAGCAGCCCACTAGCGGGGGGCTCCTACGAGCAGTACTTC. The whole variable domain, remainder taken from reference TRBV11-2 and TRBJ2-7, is EAGVAQSPRYKIIEKRQSVAFWCNPISGHATLYWYQQILGQGPKLLIQFQNNGVVDDSQLPKDRFSAERLKGVDSTLKIQPAKLEDSAVYLCASSPLAGGSYEQYFGPGTRLTVT.

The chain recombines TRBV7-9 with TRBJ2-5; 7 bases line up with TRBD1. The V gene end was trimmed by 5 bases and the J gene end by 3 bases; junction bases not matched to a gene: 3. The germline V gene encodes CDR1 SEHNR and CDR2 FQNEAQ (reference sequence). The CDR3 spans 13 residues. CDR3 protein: CASSEDREETQYF. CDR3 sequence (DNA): TGTGCCAGCAGCGAAGACAGGGAAGAGACCCAGTACTTC.

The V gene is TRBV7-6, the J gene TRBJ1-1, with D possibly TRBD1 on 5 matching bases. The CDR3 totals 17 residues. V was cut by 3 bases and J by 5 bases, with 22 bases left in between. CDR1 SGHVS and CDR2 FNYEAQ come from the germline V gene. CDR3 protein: CASSFVGQGSIMTEAFF. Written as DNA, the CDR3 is TGTGCCAGCAGCTTCGTAGGTCAGGGTAGTATTATGACTGAAGCTTTCTTT.

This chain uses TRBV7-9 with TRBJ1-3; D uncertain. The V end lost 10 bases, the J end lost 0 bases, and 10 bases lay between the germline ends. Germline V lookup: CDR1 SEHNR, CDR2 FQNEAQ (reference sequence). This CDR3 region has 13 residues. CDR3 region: CATDQSSGNTIYF. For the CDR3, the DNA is TGTGCCACCGATCAAAGCTCTGGAAACACCATATATTTT.

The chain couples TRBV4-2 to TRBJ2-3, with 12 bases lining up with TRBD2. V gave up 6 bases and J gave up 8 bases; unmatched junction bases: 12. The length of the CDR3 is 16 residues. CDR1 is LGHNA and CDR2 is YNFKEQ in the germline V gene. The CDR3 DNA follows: TGTGCCAGCAGACCCGTGGCTAGCGGGGGGGCGGGTACGCAGTATTTT. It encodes CASRPVASGGAGTQYF.

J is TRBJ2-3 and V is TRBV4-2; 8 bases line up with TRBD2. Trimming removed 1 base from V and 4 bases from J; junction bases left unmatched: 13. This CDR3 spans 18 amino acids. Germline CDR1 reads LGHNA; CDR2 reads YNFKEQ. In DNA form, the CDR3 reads TGTGCCAGCAGCCAAGCGACCGGGGGGGCCCTTCGGGCAGATACGCAGTATTTT. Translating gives CASSQATGGALRADTQYF.

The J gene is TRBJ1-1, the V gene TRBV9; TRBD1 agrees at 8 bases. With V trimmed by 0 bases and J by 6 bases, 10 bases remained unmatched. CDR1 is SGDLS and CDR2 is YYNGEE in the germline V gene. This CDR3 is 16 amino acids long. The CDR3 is CASSVVGGQTGAEAFF. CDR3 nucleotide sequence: TGTGCCAGCAGCGTAGTTGGGGGCCAGACAGGGGCTGAAGCTTTCTTT.